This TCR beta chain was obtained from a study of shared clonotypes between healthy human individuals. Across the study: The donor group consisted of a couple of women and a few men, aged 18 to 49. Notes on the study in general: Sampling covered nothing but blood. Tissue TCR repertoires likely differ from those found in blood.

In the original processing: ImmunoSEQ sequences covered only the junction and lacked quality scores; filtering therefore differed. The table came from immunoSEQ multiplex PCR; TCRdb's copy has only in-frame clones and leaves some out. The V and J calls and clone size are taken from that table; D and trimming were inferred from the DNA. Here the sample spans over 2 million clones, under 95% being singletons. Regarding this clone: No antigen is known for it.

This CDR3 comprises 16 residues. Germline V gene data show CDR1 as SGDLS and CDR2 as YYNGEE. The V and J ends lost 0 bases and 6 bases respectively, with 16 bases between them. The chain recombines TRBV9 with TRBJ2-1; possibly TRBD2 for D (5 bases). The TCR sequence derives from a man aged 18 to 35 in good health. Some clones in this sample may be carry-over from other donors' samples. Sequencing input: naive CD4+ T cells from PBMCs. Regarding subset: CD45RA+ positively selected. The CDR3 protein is CASSVGLSSAINEQFF. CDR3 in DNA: TGTGCCAGCAGCGTAGGCTTGAGTAGCGCGATCAATGAGCAGTTCTTC. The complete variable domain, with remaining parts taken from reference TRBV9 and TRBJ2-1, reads DSGVTQTPKHLITATGQRVTLRCSPRSGDLSVYWYQQSLDQGLQFLIQYYNGEERAKGNILERFSAQQFPDLHSELNLSSLELGDSALYFCASSVGLSSAINEQFFGPGTRLTVL.